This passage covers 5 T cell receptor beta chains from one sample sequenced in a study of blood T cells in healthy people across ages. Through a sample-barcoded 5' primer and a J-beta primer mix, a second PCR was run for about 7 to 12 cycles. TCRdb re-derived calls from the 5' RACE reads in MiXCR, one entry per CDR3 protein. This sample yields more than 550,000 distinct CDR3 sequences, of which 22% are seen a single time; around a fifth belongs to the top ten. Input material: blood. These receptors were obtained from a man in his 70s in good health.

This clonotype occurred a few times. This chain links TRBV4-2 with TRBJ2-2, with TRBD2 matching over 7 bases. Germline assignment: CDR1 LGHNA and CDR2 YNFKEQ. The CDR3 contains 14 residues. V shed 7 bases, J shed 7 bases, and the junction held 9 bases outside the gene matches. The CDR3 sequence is CASNIGGEDGELFF. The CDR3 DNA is TGTGCCAGCAACATTGGGGGGGAGGACGGGGAGCTGTTTTTT.

The DNA of the CDR3 is TGTGCCAGCAGCAAAGTAGGGAGACTAGCGGGGGTTTACAATGAGCAGTTCTTC. Residues: CASSKVGRLAGVYNEQFF. The V call is TRBV21-1, the J call TRBJ2-1; TRBD2 is taken as the D call from the table, unchecked against the DNA. TRBV21-1 is an annotated pseudogene. The CDR3 is 18 amino acids.

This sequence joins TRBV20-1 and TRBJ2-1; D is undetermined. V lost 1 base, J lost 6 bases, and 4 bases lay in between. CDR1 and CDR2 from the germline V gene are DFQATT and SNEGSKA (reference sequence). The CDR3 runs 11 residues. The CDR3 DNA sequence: TGCAGTGCTAGAGCTAGCAATGAGCAGTTCTTC. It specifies CSARASNEQFF.

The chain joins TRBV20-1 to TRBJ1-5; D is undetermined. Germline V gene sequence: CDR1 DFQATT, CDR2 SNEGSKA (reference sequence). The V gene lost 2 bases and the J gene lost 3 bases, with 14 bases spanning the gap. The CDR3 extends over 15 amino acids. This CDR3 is CSARRPGSFNQPQHF. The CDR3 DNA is TGCAGTGCTAGAAGACCTGGATCTTTCAATCAGCCCCAGCATTTT.

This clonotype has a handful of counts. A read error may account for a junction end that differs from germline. The CDR3 is CASSAPRGHTETFF. The DNA for the CDR3 is TGTGCCAGCAGCGCGCCCCGGGGCCACACTGAAACTTTCTTT. This chain links TRBV7-2 with TRBJ1-1; a possible D gene is TRBD1 (5 bases). Germline V CDR1 and CDR2: SGHTA, FQGNSA. CDR3 size: 14 residues. The whole variable domain, filled in from reference TRBV7-2 and TRBJ1-1, reads GAGVSQSPSNKVTEKGKDVELRCDPISGHTALYWYRQSLGQGLEFLIYFQGNSAPDKSGLPSDRFSAERTGGSVSTLTIQRTQQEDSAVYLCASSAPRGHTETFFGQGTRLTVV.